This T cell receptor (beta chain) was sequenced in a study of cytomegalovirus exposure and HLA in healthy donors. Study background: Earlier work reported 117 million unique TCR beta sequences from 170 million or so T cells.

60 Vbeta and 13 Jbeta primers were used in PCR. Some clones are missing from TCRdb's copy, which holds only in-frame ones; the method was immunoSEQ multiplex PCR. Among about 150,000 clones listed, more than 75% were seen once. Germline CDR1 reads SGHAT; CDR2 reads FQNNGV. The CDR3 consists of 15 residues. The study, taken as a whole, reports: Being productive about 87% or about 30% of the time was typical of most TCR beta V segments in an earlier analysis. It was shown in a later analysis that HLA-associated TCR beta chains were more clonally expanded than other, equally common chains.

As for this clone: Its antigen is not known. Sequence at one end of the junction differs from germline and may be a read error.

Unrecorded immune exposure was likely among donors, who were nominally healthy when sampled. Material for sequencing was PBMCs. The sequence was collected from a man aged 25 to 40 in good health and CMV-seropositive. The chain joins TRBV11-2 to TRBJ1-2; no firm D call. Here the CDR3 reads CASSLEFGSNYGYPF. The CDR3 DNA is TGTGCCAGCAGCTTAGAATTTGGATCTAACTATGGCTACCCCTTC.